This TCR beta chain was recovered during a study of Graves' ophthalmopathy and Graves' hyperthyroidism (dated by TCRdb to the late 2010s). Turning to the overall study: Peripheral blood was collected at initial diagnosis, prior to any treatment. The study used signatures of the TCR beta repertoire to tell Graves' ophthalmopathy apart from Graves' hyperthyroidism and to predict which patients would progress to ophthalmopathy. Once sampling was done, hyperthyroidism patients were given methimazole at a starting dose of 30 mg daily, while ophthalmopathy patients were given high-dose intravenous methylprednisolone. In roughly 6 hyperthyroidism patients, the T-cell repertoires found in thyroid tissue were compared with those found in blood. An independent validation cohort comprised fewer than 20 hyperthyroidism patients and around 16 patients who later progressed from hyperthyroidism to ophthalmopathy. In total, approximately 140 blood samples were TCR-sequenced: under 45 ophthalmopathy, around 75 hyperthyroidism and some 17 hyperthyroidism-to-ophthalmopathy patients. To explore V-J signatures distinguishing ophthalmopathy from hyperthyroidism, a discovery set of 100 patients (around 42 ophthalmopathy, some 57 stable hyperthyroidism) was enrolled. The research as a whole found: Most expanded thyroid clonotypes with frequency above 0.001 were also detected in blood, suggesting blood repertoires may reflect the thyroid immune response. Sample size was not statistically predetermined, and group allocation was not concealed from the investigators. In validation, the model predicted ophthalmopathy progression with about 71% sensitivity and roughly 72% specificity; fewer than 15 predicted patients were CT-confirmed with GO in a median of approximately 6.5 months. In cross-validation, the 13-signature model distinguished ophthalmopathy from stable hyperthyroidism with 87.88% sensitivity and 81% to 82% specificity, while in the test set the corresponding values were roughly 80% and 75%.

CDR3 length: 17 amino acids, cysteine to phenylalanine. The kept DNA is CDR3 alone, 51 bases in frame from the first base. V is reduced by 2 bases and J by 5 bases, leaving a spacing of 16 bases between them. CDR1 and CDR2 (SEHNR, FQNEAQ) derive from the germline V gene (reference sequence). For repertoire sequencing, the TCR beta CDR3 regions were amplified from RNA transcripts. A first-round RT-PCR used HTBI primers with the Qiagen OneStep RT-PCR kit, followed by a second-round multiplex PCR, size selection and purification. Libraries were sequenced paired-end with 100 bp reads on an Illumina HiSeq2000. The authors' pipeline ran thus. SOAPnuke was used to process the reads, removing any read that contained adapters or uncalled bases, had a mean Phred below 15, or lacked an exact match to the constant primer or identifier. COPE v1.2.5 was used to merge high-quality paired reads. Each unique nucleotide sequence was treated as a clonotype, and MiTCR v1.1 was used to align the clonotypes to the IMGT TRB V, D and J references. Analysis was restricted to V-J combinations with a frequency above 0.0001, which covered 99% to 99.2% of repertoires. A TCR clonal expansion and chaos score per V-J combination was defined as the ratio of F50 clonal expansion to chaos observed in the TCRdist matrix. Features were reduced by Welch's t-statistics and random forest to around 13 V-J combinations, which fed a naive Bayes classifier. The Morisita-Horn index was used to measure how similar the thyroid and blood repertoires were. TCRdb took the public reads, trimmed them with fastp at Q25, ran MiXCR for clone calling and kept in-frame beta chains. Under each unique CDR3 protein, matching rows form one entry showing the most common genes and DNA. The V and J calls come from TCRdb's annotation, not from the publication. Present in this sample are some 350,000 distinct CDR3 sequences, roughly 17% of which were seen just once. The ten top clones hold 2.4% of the sample.

Stable hyperthyroidism was defined as no progression to ophthalmopathy within 18 months of follow-up. Hyperthyroidism patients were newly diagnosed, were aged 18 to 65 years, and had a disease duration under 2 months. Patients were excluded if they had other autoimmune diseases, uncontrolled infections, pregnancy or lactation. Clinical symptoms, serum thyroxine, TRAb, thyroid ultrasound and orbital computed tomography were used for diagnosis. Using Ficoll-Paque density gradient centrifugation, PBMCs were isolated from 10 ml of fresh peripheral blood. Trizol reagent was used to extract the total RNA, and its quality was then checked on an Agilent 2100 Bioanalyzer. This clonotype was picked up many times. Which antigen it targets is not known. Base quality data are lacking; no much larger clone is found one base away.

This TCR derives from an adult woman with stable Graves' hyperthyroidism. Rearrangement joined TRBV7-9 to TRBJ1-6; TRBD1 might be the D gene, on 6 matching bases. The material sequenced was peripheral blood. The bases are TGTGCCAGCAGCTTATGGACAGATAAACCTCATAATTCACCCCTCCACTTT. Its product reads: CASSLWTDKPHNSPLHF.